This T cell receptor beta chain was profiled in a study of blood T cell repertoires in COVID-19. Study background: Material from acute and convalescent COVID-19 was sourced from the United States, Italy and Spain. PBMCs, B-cell-depleted T cells, or T cells provided the cDNA or gDNA that made up the material.

Per the authors' pipeline: Cell counts per sample came from amplifying reference gene primers. The assay was immunoSEQ multiplex PCR, and TCRdb's table has in-frame clones only and misses some. The DNA gave D and trimming, while V, J and clone size come from that table. The sample holds some 100,000 clones, about nine tenths seen once. Germline loops: CDR1 LGHDT, CDR2 YNNKEL (reference sequence). V was pared by 4 bases and J by 0 bases, with 8 bases of the junction left unmatched. The CDR3 is 16 residues long. The chain employs TRBV3-1 (or the pseudogene TRBV3-2) and TRBJ1-2; 7 bases align to TRBD1. The sample comprised peripheral blood. The receptor's source is a man in his 70s with acute or convalescent COVID-19. The CDR3 DNA follows: TGTGCCAGCAGCCTACAATGGAGGGGGCCTAACTATGGCTACACCTTC. Protein: CASSLQWRGPNYGYTF.